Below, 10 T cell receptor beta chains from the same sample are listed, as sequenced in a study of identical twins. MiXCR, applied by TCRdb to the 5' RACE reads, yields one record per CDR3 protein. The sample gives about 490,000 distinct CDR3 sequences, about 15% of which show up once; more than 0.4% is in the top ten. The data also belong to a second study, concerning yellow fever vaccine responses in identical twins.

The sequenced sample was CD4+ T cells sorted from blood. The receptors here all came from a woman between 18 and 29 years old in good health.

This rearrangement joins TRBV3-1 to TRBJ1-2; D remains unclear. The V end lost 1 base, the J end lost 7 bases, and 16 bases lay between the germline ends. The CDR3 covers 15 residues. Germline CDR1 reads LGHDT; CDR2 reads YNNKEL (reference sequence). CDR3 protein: CASSQGWRQKLGYTF. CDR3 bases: TGTGCCAGCAGCCAAGGATGGAGGCAGAAGCTTGGCTACACCTTC.

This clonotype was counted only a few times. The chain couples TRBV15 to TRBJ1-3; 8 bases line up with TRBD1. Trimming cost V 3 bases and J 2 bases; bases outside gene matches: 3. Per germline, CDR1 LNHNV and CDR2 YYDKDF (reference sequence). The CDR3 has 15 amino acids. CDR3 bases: TGTGCCACCAGCAGGGACAGGGCCGCTGGAAACACCATATATTTT. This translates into CATSRDRAAGNTIYF.

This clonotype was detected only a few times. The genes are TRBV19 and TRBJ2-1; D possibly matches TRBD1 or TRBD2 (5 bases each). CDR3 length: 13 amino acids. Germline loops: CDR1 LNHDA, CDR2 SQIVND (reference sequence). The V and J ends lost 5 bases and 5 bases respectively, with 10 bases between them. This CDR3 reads CASSVRDHNEQFF. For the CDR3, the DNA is TGTGCCAGTAGTGTCCGGGACCACAATGAGCAGTTCTTC.

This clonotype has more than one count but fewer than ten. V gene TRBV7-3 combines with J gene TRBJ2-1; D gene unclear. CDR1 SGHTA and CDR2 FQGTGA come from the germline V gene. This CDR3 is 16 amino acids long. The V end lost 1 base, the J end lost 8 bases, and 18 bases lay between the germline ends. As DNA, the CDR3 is TGTGCCAGCAGCTTAAGGGATACGGGTAGCCGCGATGAGCAGTTCTTC. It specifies CASSLRDTGSRDEQFF. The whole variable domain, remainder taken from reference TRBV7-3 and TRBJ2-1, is GAGVSQTPSNKVTEKGKYVELRCDPISGHTALYWYRQSLGQGPEFLIYFQGTGAADDSGLPNDRFFAVRPEGSVSTLKIQRTERGDSAVYLCASSLRDTGSRDEQFFGPGTRLTVL.

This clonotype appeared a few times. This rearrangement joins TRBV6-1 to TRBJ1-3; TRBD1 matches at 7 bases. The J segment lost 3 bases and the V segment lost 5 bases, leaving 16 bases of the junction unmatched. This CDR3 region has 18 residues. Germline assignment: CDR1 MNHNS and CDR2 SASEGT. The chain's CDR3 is CASSPTGARVLSGNTIYF. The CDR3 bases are TGTGCCAGCAGTCCAACAGGGGCACGGGTTCTCAGTGGAAACACCATATATTTT.

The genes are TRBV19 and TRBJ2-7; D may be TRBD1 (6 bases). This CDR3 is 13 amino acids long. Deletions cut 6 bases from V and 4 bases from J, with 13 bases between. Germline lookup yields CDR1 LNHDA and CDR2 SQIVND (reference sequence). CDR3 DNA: TGTGCCAGTAGCCCGGGACAAAGTTACGAGCAGTACTTC. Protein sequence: CASSPGQSYEQYF.

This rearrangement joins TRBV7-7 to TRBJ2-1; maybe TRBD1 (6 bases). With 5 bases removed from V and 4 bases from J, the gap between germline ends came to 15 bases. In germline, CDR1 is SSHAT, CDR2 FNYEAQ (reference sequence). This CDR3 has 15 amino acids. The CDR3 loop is CASSQSQGGYNEQFF. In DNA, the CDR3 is TGTGCCAGCAGCCAATCACAAGGGGGATACAATGAGCAGTTCTTC.

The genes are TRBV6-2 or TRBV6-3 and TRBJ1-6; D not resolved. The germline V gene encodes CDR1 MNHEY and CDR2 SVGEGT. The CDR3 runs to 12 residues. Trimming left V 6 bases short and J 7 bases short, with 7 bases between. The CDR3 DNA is TGTGCCAGCAGGACGGGAAATTCACCCCTCCACTTT. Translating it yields CASRTGNSPLHF.

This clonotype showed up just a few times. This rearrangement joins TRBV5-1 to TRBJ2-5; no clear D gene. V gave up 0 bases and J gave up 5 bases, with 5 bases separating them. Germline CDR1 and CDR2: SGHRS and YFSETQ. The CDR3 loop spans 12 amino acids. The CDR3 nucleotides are TGCGCCAGCAGCTTGGATTCCGAGACCCAGTACTTC. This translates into CASSLDSETQYF.

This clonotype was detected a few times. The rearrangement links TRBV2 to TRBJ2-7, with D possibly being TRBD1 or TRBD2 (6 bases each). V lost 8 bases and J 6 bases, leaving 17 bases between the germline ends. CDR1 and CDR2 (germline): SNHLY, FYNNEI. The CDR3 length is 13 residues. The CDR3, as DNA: TGTGCCAGCCGGAAAGGGGGGTTGGGCGAGCAGTACTTC. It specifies CASRKGGLGEQYF.